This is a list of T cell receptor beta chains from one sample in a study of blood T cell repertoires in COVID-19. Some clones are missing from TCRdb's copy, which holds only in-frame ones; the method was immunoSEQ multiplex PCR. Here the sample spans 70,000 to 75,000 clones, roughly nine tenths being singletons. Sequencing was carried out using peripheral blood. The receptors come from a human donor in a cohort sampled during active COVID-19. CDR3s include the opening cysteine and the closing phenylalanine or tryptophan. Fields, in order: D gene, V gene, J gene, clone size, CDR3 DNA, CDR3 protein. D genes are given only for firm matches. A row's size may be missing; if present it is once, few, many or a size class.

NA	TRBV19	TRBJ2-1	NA	TGTGCCAGTAGTCCGGGGGGCGGGACCCCTGTCTACAATGAGCAGTTCTTC	CASSPGGGTPVYNEQFF
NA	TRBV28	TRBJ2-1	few	TGTGCCAGCAGTCCTGGTAGAGGATACAATGAGCAGTTCTTC	CASSPGRGYNEQFF
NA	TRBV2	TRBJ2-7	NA	TGTGCCAGCAGTGAGCAGCGAGGGACTCCCGAGCAGTACTTC	CASSEQRGTPEQYF
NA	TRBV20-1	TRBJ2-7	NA	TGCAGTGCTAGTAATAGACTCTACGAGCAGTACTTC	CSASNRLYEQYF
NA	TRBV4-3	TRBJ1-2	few	TGCGCCAGCAGCCAAGACCCGAACACGGCGGCCGATGGCTACACCTTC	CASSQDPNTAADGYTF
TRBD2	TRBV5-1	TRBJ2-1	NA	TGCGCCAGCAGCTGGACGGGACTAGGGCTTCGCGATGAGCAGTTCTTC	CASSWTGLGLRDEQFF
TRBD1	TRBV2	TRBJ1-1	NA	TGTGCCAGCAGTCGAGGGGGCCGGGGCACTGAAGCTTTCTTT	CASSRGGRGTEAFF
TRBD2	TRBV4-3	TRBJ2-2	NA	TGCGCCAGCAGCCAAGATCCGGGACTAGCGGGAGGGGGGGAGCTGTTTTTT	CASSQDPGLAGGGELFF
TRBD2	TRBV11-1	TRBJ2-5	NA	TGTGCCAGCAGCCCCTGGGGAGCGGGAGCAATGGAGACCCAGTACTTC	CASSPWGAGAMETQYF
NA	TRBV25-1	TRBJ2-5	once	TGTGCCAGCAGTGATCCGGAGGGCGGAGAGACCCAGTACTTC	CASSDPEGGETQYF
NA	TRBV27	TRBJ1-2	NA	TGTGCCAGCGGAGCCGGGACATCCGGTGGCTACACCTTC	CASGAGTSGGYTF
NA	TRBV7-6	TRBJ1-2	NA	TGTGCCAGCAGCTTAGCTCAGGGGACGGACTATGGCTACACCTTC	CASSLAQGTDYGYTF
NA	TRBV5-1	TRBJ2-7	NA	TGCGCCAGCAGCTTGGCGCCCAGGGGGGCCTACGAGCAGTACTTC	CASSLAPRGAYEQYF
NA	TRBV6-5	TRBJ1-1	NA	TGTGCCAGCAGACCTCAGGGGACGAACACTGAAGCTTTCTTT	CASRPQGTNTEAFF
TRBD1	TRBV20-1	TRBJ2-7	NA	TGCAGTGCTAGTCCCGGGACAGGGGTCGAGCAGTACTTC	CSASPGTGVEQYF
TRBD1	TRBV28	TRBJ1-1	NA	TGTGCCAGCAGTCAAACAGGGGGAACTGAAGCTTTCTTT	CASSQTGGTEAFF
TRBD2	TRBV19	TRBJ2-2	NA	TGTGCCAGTAAAATAGCGGGAGAGGGGACCGGGGAGCTGTTTTTT	CASKIAGEGTGELFF
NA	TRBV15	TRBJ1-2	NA	TGTGCCACCAGCAGAGATCGTCGAGATAACTATGGCTACACCTTC	CATSRDRRDNYGYTF
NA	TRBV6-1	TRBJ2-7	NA	TGTGCCAGCAGTGACGGGTGGGAGTTCCCCTACGAGCAGTACTTC	CASSDGWEFPYEQYF
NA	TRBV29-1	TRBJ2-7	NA	TGCAGCGGTGGGACTCCCGGGGTGGAGCAGTACTTC	CSGGTPGVEQYF
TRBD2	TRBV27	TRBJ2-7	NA	TGTGCCAGCAGTTCTAGCGGGAGGAGGTACGAGCAGTACTTC	CASSSSGRRYEQYF
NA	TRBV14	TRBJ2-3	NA	TGTGCCAGCAGCCAGGACGAGATGCAGGGACTCCTCCCTACCACAGATACGCAGTATTTT	CASSQDEMQGLLPTTDTQYF
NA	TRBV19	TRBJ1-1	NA	TGTGCCAGTAGTATAGACAGGAACACTGAAGCTTTCTTT	CASSIDRNTEAFF
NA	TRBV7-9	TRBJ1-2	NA	TGTGCCAGCAGCTTAGGCTCAGGTGGCTACACCTTC	CASSLGSGGYTF
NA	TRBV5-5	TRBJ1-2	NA	TGTGCCAGCAGCCCCGCGCCCCGGTTGGACTATGGCTACACCTTC	CASSPAPRLDYGYTF
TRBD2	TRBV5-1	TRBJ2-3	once	TGCGCCAGCAGCTTGGAGCGGGACGTAGATACGCAGTATTTT	CASSLERDVDTQYF
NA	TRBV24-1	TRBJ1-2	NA	TGTGCCACCAGTGATTTCGACACAAACTATGGCTACACCTTC	CATSDFDTNYGYTF
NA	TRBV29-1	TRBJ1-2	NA	TGCAGCTTATGGTGGGGAGGAGGCTACACCTTC	CSLWWGGGYTF
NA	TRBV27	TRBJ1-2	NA	TGTGCCAGCAGTCCAAAACCCAGGCGCCCTAACTATGGCTACACCTTC	CASSPKPRRPNYGYTF
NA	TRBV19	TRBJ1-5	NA	TGTGCCAGTAACTCTCTTGACAGATCTAGCAATCAGCCCCAGCATTTT	CASNSLDRSSNQPQHF
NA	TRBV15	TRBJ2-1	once	TGTGCCACCAGCAGAGGAGGGATGGAGCAGTTCTTC	CATSRGGMEQFF
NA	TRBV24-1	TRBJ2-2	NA	TGTGCCACCAGTCATCACAGGGACACCGGGGAGCTGTTTTTT	CATSHHRDTGELFF
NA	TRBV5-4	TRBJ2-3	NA	TGTGCCAGCAGCTTCGCAGGTAACACAGATACGCAGTATTTT	CASSFAGNTDTQYF
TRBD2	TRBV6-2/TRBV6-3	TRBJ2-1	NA	TGTGCCAGCAGTTCCCTTGGGACTAGCGGGAGTCTGTACAATGAGCAGTTCTTC	CASSSLGTSGSLYNEQFF
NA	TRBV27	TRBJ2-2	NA	TGTGCCAGCAGTTTCTGGCAGATTCGGGGCACCGGGGAGCTGTTTTTT	CASSFWQIRGTGELFF
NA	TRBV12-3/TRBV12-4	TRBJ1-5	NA	TGTGCCAGCAGTTTTACCGCGAATCAGCCCCAGCATTTT	CASSFTANQPQHF
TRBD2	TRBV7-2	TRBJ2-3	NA	TGTGCCAGCAGCTCAAGCCCGGGACTAGCGGCAGATACGCAGTATTTT	CASSSSPGLAADTQYF
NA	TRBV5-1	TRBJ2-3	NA	TGCGCCAGCAGCTTGGATGGGACTTCAGATACGCAGTATTTT	CASSLDGTSDTQYF
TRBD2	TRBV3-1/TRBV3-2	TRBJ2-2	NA	TGTGCCAGCAGCCAACTAGCGGGAGACACCGGGGAGCTGTTTTTT	CASSQLAGDTGELFF
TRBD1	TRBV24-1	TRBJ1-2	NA	TGTGCCACCAGTGATTTCGACAGGGGAGATTCTTTTTATGGCTACACCTTC	CATSDFDRGDSFYGYTF
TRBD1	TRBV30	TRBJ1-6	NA	TGTGCCTGGAGTCCCGACCGACAGGGAGGTTGGTCACCCCTCCACTTT	CAWSPDRQGGWSPLHF
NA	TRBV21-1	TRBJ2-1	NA	TGTACCAGCAGCCCTCGACAGGATCATGAGCAGTTCTTC	CTSSPRQDHEQFF